This T cell receptor beta chain stems from a study of T-cell reconstitution after alpha-beta-depleted transplantation in children (dated by TCRdb to the mid-2010s). Background for the entire study: Using TCR repertoire profiling, the study followed T-cell immune reconstitution in a quantitative way in children after TCRalphabeta/CD19-depleted allogeneic hematopoietic cell transplantation.

The method was PCR. The reads were generated on an Illumina HiSeq 2500. To normalize quantification of the TCRbeta repertoire, the TCR libraries were built with molecular barcoding that relied on unique molecular identifiers. TCRdb ran its own pipeline on the public reads, namely fastp trimming at Q25 and MiXCR clone calling, and kept in-frame beta chains. Duplicate CDR3 protein sequences are folded into a single record with the most common DNA and genes. This sample holds 600,000 to 700,000 distinct CDR3 sequences; over 15% were observed only once. The ten largest clones take up approximately 1% of the sample. This clonotype has a count of ten or more. No antigen is known for it. There are no base qualities to consult, and no much larger clone falls within one base. This clonotype originated in a human donor who donated a stem cell graft to a child with acute myeloid leukemia. Sequenced here: PBMCs from the stem cell graft donor, sampled from the stem cell graft.

The CDR3 corresponds to CSARKGGVGSNQPQHF. The sequenced DNA: TGCAGTGCTAGAAAGGGGGGGGTCGGTAGCAATCAGCCCCAGCATTTT. The receptor chain draws on TRBV20-1 and TRBJ1-5; the D gene is perhaps TRBD1, on 6 matching bases. Deletion took 2 bases off V and 0 bases off J, with a span of 14 bases between the germline ends. In the germline V gene (reference sequence), CDR1 corresponds to DFQATT and CDR2 to SNEGSKA. Measured from the cysteine to the phenylalanine, the CDR3 is 16 residues long. Only the CDR3 portion is preserved as DNA: 48 bases, with reading frame beginning at the first base.